The text below deals with one T cell receptor (beta chain). The sample is drawn from a study of blood T cell repertoires in COVID-19. Study-level information: COVID-19 samples collected from the United States, Italy and Spain covered acute and convalescent phases.

Study processing details: Reference gene primer amplification yielded estimated nucleated cell counts. The protocol was immunoSEQ multiplex PCR, while the TCRdb copy is restricted to in-frame clones and leaves out a portion. D and trimming were read from the DNA, whereas the V and J calls and clone size are those reported in that table. The repertoire holds around 19,000 clones, with about 86% as singletons. V dropped 3 bases and J dropped 5 bases, with 20 bases sitting between them. Germline loops: CDR1 LGHNA, CDR2 YNFKEQ. CDR3 length: 17 amino acids. The chain carries TRBV4-2 and TRBJ2-1; the D gene is possibly TRBD2 (7 bases). What was sequenced was peripheral blood. The TCR sequence derives from a human donor in a cohort sampled during active COVID-19. CDR3 loop: CASSQEGVRGGHNEQFF. Here the CDR3 DNA reads TGTGCCAGCAGCCAGGAGGGGGTCAGGGGAGGGCACAATGAGCAGTTCTTC.